This is a list of T cell receptor beta chains from one sample in a study of cytomegalovirus exposure and HLA in healthy donors. Profiling relied on immunoSEQ multiplex PCR, and the TCRdb table lists in-frame clones only, not all of them. The sample lists roughly 150,000 clones, approximately 80% occurring once. Input material: PBMCs. Every receptor here comes from a man aged 30 to 39 in good health and CMV-seropositive. Each CDR3 is given with its conserved first and last residue. D genes are given only for firm matches. Expanded clones get a size class; other rows say once, few or many, or leave the size out.

>once|TRBJ2-5|13|NA|TRBV29-1
TGCAGCGTTGGTCGCGGGGAACAAGAGACCCAGTACTTC
CSVGRGEQETQYF
>NA|TRBJ1-3|15|TRBD1|TRBV10-2
TGCGCCAGCAGTGACCCGGGACAGGGACAACGCACCATATATTTT
CASSDPGQGQRTIYF
>NA|TRBJ2-5|13|NA|TRBV19
TGTGCCAGTAGTATCGGCAGGGATGCGACCCAGTACTTC
CASSIGRDATQYF
>NA|TRBJ2-7|16|TRBD1|TRBV4-3
TGCGCCAGCAGCCAGGGCGGACAGGGTTTCCTCTACGAGCAGTACTTC
CASSQGGQGFLYEQYF
>few|TRBJ2-6|15|NA|TRBV6-4
TGTGCCAGCAGTGAAAGGGGCTCTGGGGCCAACGTCCTGACTTTC
CASSERGSGANVLTF
>NA|TRBJ1-1|13|NA|TRBV5-6
TGTGCCAGCAGCTTGCCACGGAGGACTGAAGCTTTCTTT
CASSLPRRTEAFF
>NA|TRBJ2-2|18|TRBD2|TRBV5-1
TGCGCCAGCAGCTTATTTCTAGCGGGGGCCTCGGACACCGGGGAGCTGTTTTTT
CASSLFLAGASDTGELFF
>NA|TRBJ2-3|13|NA|TRBV10-3
TGTGCCATCAGTGGGAGGGAAACAGATACGCAGTATTTT
CAISGRETDTQYF
>NA|TRBJ2-7|13|NA|TRBV4-1
TGCGCCAGCAGCCAAGTAGGAGGGAACGAGCAGTACTTC
CASSQVGGNEQYF
>NA|TRBJ2-2|19|TRBD1|TRBV7-9
TGTGCCAGCAGCCAGGTGGGGACAGGAATAGGTCCGAACACCGGGGAGCTGTTTTTT
CASSQVGTGIGPNTGELFF
>NA|TRBJ2-1|15|TRBD2|TRBV25-1
TGTGCCAGCAGTGAACCGGGGGGTTCCTACAATGAGCAGTTCTTC
CASSEPGGSYNEQFF
>NA|TRBJ1-6|15|NA|TRBV19
TGTGCCAGTAGTATTTTCCAGGAAATTAATTCACCCCTCCACTTT
CASSIFQEINSPLHF
>few|TRBJ1-2|12|NA|TRBV27
TGTGCCAGCAGAGTGGGGCAGGATGGCTACACCTTC
CASRVGQDGYTF
>once|TRBJ2-4|17|NA|TRBV4-3
TGCGCCAGCAGCCAAGACCCGACAGGTTCTGCCAAAAACATTCAGTACTTC
CASSQDPTGSAKNIQYF
>NA|TRBJ1-5|13|NA|TRBV29-1
TGCAGCGTTGTTTACGGCTCAGGGCAGCCCCAGCATTTT
CSVVYGSGQPQHF
>NA|TRBJ1-2|16|TRBD1|TRBV7-8
TGTGCCAGCAGCCGGGACAGCCGAATAGCTAACTATGGCTACACCTTC
CASSRDSRIANYGYTF
>NA|TRBJ2-1|14|NA|TRBV10-1
TGCGCCAGCTTAGCGTTGTGGTCCTACAATGAGCAGTTCTTC
CASLALWSYNEQFF
>NA|TRBJ2-3|15|TRBD2|TRBV27
TGTGCCAGCAGTCCCGGGGGGGGGTTGCAATATACGCAGTATTTT
CASSPGGGLQYTQYF
>NA|TRBJ2-7|14|NA|TRBV14
TGTGCCAGCAGCCAAGATTGGAACAGCTACGAGCAGTACTTC
CASSQDWNSYEQYF
>NA|TRBJ2-5|14|NA|TRBV27
TGTGCCAGCAGTTTAGCGGGGAGCTGGGAGACCCAGTACTTC
CASSLAGSWETQYF
>NA|TRBJ1-2|14|NA|TRBV7-9
TGTGCCAGCAGCTTAGCATCAGGTTCGAATGGCTACACCTTC
CASSLASGSNGYTF
>NA|TRBJ1-2|16|TRBD1|TRBV27
TGTGCCAGCAGTTTATCGTGGGGACAGAGGAACTATGGCTACACCTTC
CASSLSWGQRNYGYTF
>NA|TRBJ2-3|15|TRBD2|TRBV18
TGTGCCAGCTCACCGAGCGGGGCATTCACAGATACGCAGTATTTT
CASSPSGAFTDTQYF
>NA|TRBJ2-1|16|TRBD2|TRBV6-5
TGTGCCAGCAGTTACTCCCCTAGCGGGTACACCCCGGGGCAGTTCTTC
CASSYSPSGYTPGQFF
>NA|TRBJ1-1|11|NA|TRBV6-5
TGTGCCAGCACCGCGAGAACTGAAGCTTTCTTT
CASTARTEAFF
>NA|TRBJ1-1|12|NA|TRBV6-6
TGTGCCAGCAGTCCCGGGGGCACTGAAGCTTTCTTT
CASSPGGTEAFF
>NA|TRBJ2-7|16|TRBD1|TRBV10-3
TGTGCCATCAGTGAGGCCCCCGGGACAGGGGGGTCCGAGCAGTACTTC
CAISEAPGTGGSEQYF
>NA|TRBJ2-2|15|NA|TRBV2
TGTGCCAGCAGTGAAGCGCTCAGGGAGGCCGGGGAGCTGTTTTTT
CASSEALREAGELFF